Following are 2 T cell receptor beta chains from one sample sequenced in a study of radiotherapy plus CTLA-4 blockade in lung cancer. Produced via immunoSEQ multiplex PCR; TCRdb's table is partial and in-frame only. The table lists roughly 110,000 clones, roughly 84% of them singletons. This sample comprised peripheral blood, obtained from a patient treated with radiotherapy plus ipilimumab. The receptor set was obtained from a human donor with non-small cell lung cancer that progressed on radiotherapy plus ipilimumab. Some clones in this sample may be carry-over from other donors' samples.

This clone was observed a few times. V is TRBV2 and J is TRBJ1-2, with 9 nucleotides matching TRBD1. Germline-derived CDR1 and CDR2 are SNHLY and FYNNEI. V shed 7 bases and J 8 bases; nucleotides not matched to a gene: 8. This CDR3 has 13 amino acids. In DNA form, the CDR3 reads TGTGCCAGCACGTACGGGACAGGGCTCGGCTACACCTTC. It yields the protein CASTYGTGLGYTF.

V is TRBV6-6 and J is TRBJ1-4; no clear D gene. Per the germline V gene, CDR1 is MNHNY and CDR2 is SVGAGI (reference sequence). The length of the CDR3 is 15 residues. Trimming pared 2 bases from V and 0 bases from J, leaving 7 bases between. The CDR3 protein is CASSYGEATNEKLFF. The CDR3 nucleotides are TGTGCCAGCAGTTACGGGGAAGCAACTAATGAAAAACTGTTTTTT.